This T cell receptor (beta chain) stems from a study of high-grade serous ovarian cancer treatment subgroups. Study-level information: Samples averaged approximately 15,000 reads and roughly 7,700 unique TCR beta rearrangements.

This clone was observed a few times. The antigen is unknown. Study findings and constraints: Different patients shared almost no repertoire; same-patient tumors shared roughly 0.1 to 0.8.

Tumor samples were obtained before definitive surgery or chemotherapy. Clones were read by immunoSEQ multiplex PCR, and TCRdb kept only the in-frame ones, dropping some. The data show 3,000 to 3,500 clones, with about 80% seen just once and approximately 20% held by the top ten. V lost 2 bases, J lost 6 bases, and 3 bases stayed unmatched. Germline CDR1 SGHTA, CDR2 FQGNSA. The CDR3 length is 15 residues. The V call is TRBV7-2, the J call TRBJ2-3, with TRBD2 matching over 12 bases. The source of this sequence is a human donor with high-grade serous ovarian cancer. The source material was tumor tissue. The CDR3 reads CASSLTSGGQDTQYF. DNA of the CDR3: TGTGCCAGCAGCTTAACTAGCGGGGGGCAGGATACGCAGTATTTT.